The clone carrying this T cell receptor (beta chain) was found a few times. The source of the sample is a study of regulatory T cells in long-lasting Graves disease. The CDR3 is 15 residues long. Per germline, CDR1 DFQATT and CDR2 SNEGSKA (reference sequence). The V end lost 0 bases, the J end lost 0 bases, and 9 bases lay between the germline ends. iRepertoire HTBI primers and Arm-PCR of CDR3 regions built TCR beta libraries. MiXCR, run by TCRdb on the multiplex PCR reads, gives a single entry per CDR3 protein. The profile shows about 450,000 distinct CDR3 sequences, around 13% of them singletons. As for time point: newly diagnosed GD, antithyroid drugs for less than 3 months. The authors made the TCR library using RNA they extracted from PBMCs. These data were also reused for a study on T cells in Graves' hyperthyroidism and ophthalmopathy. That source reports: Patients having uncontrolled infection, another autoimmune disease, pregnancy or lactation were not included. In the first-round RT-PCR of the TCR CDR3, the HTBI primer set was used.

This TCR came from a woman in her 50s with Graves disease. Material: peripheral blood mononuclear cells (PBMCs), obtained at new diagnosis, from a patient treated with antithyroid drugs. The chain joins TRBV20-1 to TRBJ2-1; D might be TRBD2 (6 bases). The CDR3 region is CSAREAGSSYNEQFF. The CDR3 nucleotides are TGCAGTGCTAGAGAGGCGGGAAGCTCCTACAATGAGCAGTTCTTC.